The present T cell receptor (beta chain) was sequenced within a study of T cells in Graves' hyperthyroidism and ophthalmopathy. General study findings and limits: In blood, most of the thyroid clonotypes expanded above 0.001 were also present. Ophthalmopathy prediction by the model preceded onset by a median roughly 6 months.

A note on this clonotype: Its antigen is currently unknown.

There are 13 residues in the CDR3. Germline V CDR1 and CDR2: SGHVS, FNYEAQ. TCR beta CDR3 sequences were amplified from RNA transcripts. When the TCR CDR3 underwent first-round RT-PCR, the HTBI primer set was used. TCRdb reprocessed the multiplex PCR reads via MiXCR and lists one record per CDR3 protein. This table holds fewer than 650,000 distinct CDR3 sequences, 40% to 55% found once. Those patients with uncontrolled infection, other autoimmune disease, pregnancy or lactation were excluded. On the basis of clinical symptoms, serum thyroxine and TRAb, thyroid ultrasound and orbital computed tomography, diagnoses were made.

The sequenced material came from peripheral blood or thyroid tissue (not recorded which). This receptor was identified in an adult woman with Graves' disease, either hyperthyroidism or ophthalmopathy (not recorded which). The chain joins TRBV7-6 to TRBJ1-6; D possibly corresponds to TRBD1 (6 bases). The CDR3, as DNA: TGTGCTAGGGAGGGGGGCGGATGGTCACCCCTCCACTTT. Translation: CAREGGGWSPLHF.